The clone carrying this T cell receptor (beta chain) was seen many times. Its antigen is unidentified. The record originates from a study of T cells in Graves' hyperthyroidism and ophthalmopathy. RNA transcripts served as the template for amplifying TCR beta CDR3 regions. The HTBI primer set was used in a first-round RT-PCR of the TCR CDR3. TCRdb re-derived calls from the multiplex PCR reads in MiXCR, one entry per CDR3 protein. The sample contains 500,000 to 600,000 distinct CDR3 sequences, roughly 46% of which appear only once. There are 13 residues in the CDR3. The germline V and J ends were trimmed by 3 bases and 9 bases, with 9 bases remaining between them. The germline V gene has CDR1 MNHEY and CDR2 SVGAGI. Points from the study as a whole: The model made its ophthalmopathy prediction, and onset followed a median around 6.9 months later. Also found in blood were most expanded thyroid clonotypes above 0.001.

Material for sequencing was peripheral blood or thyroid tissue (not recorded which). This clonotype was sampled from an adult woman with Graves' disease, either hyperthyroidism or ophthalmopathy (not recorded which). V usage is TRBV6-5 and J usage is TRBJ1-6; no definite D call. This chain's CDR3 is CASSYSVGSPLHF. As DNA, the CDR3 is TGTGCCAGCAGTTATTCGGTTGGTTCACCCCTCCACTTT.